The T cell receptor beta chain described here comes from a study of T cells in Graves' hyperthyroidism and ophthalmopathy. RNA transcripts yielded amplified TCR beta CDR3 regions. A set of HTBI primers served as the primers for a first-round RT-PCR of the TCR CDR3. TCRdb re-called the multiplex PCR reads with MiXCR, one entry per CDR3 protein. This sample yields hundreds of thousands of distinct CDR3 sequences, of which 30% to 40% are seen a single time; around 32% belongs to the top ten. The sample taken for sequencing was blood. The TCR sequence derives from a woman aged 40-49 years with Graves' hyperthyroidism.

The CDR3 spells CSVEREGVDTQYF. For the CDR3, the DNA is TGCAGCGTTGAGCGGGAGGGGGTAGATACGCAGTATTTT. This chain uses TRBV29-1 with TRBJ2-3; 9 nucleotides align to TRBD2. V lost 3 bases and J lost 5; bases outside the gene matches: 3. The germline V gene encodes CDR1 SQVTM and CDR2 ANQGSEA. This CDR3 contains 13 residues.